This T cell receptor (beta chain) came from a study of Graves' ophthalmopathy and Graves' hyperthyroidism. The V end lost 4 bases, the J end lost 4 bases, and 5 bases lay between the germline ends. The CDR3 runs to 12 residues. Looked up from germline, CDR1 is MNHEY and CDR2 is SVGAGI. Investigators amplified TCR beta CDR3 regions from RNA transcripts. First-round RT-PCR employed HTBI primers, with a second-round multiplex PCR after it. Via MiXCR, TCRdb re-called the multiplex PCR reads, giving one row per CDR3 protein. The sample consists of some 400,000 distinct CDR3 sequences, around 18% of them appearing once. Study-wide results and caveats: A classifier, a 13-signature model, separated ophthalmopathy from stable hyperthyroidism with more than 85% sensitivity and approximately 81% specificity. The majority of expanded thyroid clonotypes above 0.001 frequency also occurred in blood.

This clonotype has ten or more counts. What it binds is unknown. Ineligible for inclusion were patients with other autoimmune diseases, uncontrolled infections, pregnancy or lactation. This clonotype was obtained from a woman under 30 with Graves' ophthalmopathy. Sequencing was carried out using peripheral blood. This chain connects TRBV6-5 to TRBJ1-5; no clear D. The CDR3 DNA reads TGTGCCAGCAGTTGGCTTAATCAGCCCCAGCATTTT. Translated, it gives CASSWLNQPQHF.